Presented here are 13 T cell receptor beta chains from one specimen sequenced in a study of shared clonotypes between healthy human individuals (dated by TCRdb to between 2020 and 2021). Library prep was done by the immunoSEQ multiplex PCR assay. TCRdb took over this immuneACCESS table, retaining in-frame rearrangements with V and J assigned. Such tables are incomplete; in checked studies, under half of the missing clones stem from an unresolved V gene, and the remainder is unexplained. Across this sample there are millions of clones, with about 95% seen only once. More than 0.95% of the sample lies in the top ten. CD8 naive samples consisted of CD45RO-negative cells that were positively selected for CCR7, yielding a CD45RA+CCR7+ population without TemRA cells. The sample was naive CD8+ T cells sorted from blood. The sample's cell subset or site label, in plain terms: CD45RA+CCR7+. These receptors were obtained from a young man in good health.

Comments on this clone: This could be a read error, since a much larger clone is one nucleotide away. This specimen includes other DNA sequences encoding the same CDR3. The chain is built from TRBV28 and TRBJ2-3; D gene uncertain. CDR1 is MDHEN and CDR2 is SYDVKM in the germline V gene. This CDR3 contains 11 residues. Trimming took 3 bases from V and 2 from J, leaving 0 bases between them. The CDR3 is CASSFTDTQYF. CDR3 DNA: TGTGCCAGCAGTTTCACAGATACGCAGTATTTT.

Of note for this clone: This same CDR3 is encoded by further DNA sequences in the sample. The gene calls are TRBV6-5 and TRBJ2-1; D uncertain. Germline V gene sequence: CDR1 MNHEY, CDR2 SVGAGI. This CDR3 contains 14 residues. The V end lost 6 bases, the J end lost 1 base, and 10 bases lay between the germline ends. The CDR3, as DNA: TGTGCCAGCAGCTTAGCCGGTTCCTACAATGAGCAGTTCTTC. Encoded protein: CASSLAGSYNEQFF.

On this clone itself: Other nucleotide sequences from this sample produce the same CDR3. The CDR3 nucleotides read TGTGCCAGCAGGAAGGACAGATTGAACACTGAAGCTTTCTTT. This codes for CASRKDRLNTEAFF. The genes are TRBV6-1 and TRBJ1-1, with TRBD1 as a possible D gene (6 bases). Trimming left V 6 bases short and J 0 bases short, with 11 bases between. The germline CDR1 and CDR2 sequences are MNHNS and SASEGT. The CDR3 length is 14 residues.

As for this clone: Other DNA sequences in this sample translate to the same CDR3. The genes are TRBV9 and TRBJ2-7, with D possibly matching TRBD2 (5 bases). Trimming removed 2 bases at V and 0 bases at J, with 12 bases between. This CDR3 is built from 15 residues. Per the germline V gene, CDR1 is SGDLS and CDR2 is YYNGEE. CDR3 nucleotide sequence: TGTGCCAGCAGCGTTTCGAGCGGAAGCTCCTACGAGCAGTACTTC. Translated, it gives CASSVSSGSSYEQYF.

The V and J genes are TRBV13 and TRBJ2-7; 10 bases match TRBD1. Trimming removed 5 bases from V and 4 bases from J; junction bases left unmatched: 5. In germline, CDR1 is PRHDT, CDR2 FYEKMQ (reference sequence). CDR3 length equals 14 residues. CDR3 amino acids: CASSVGQGGYEQYF. The CDR3 DNA follows: TGTGCCAGCAGCGTCGGACAGGGGGGGTACGAGCAGTACTTC.

The CDR3 region has the DNA TGTGCCAGCAGCAGTCCGCTGGCGGGGGGCCGAGAGACCCAGTACTTC. It encodes CASSSPLAGGRETQYF. The chain uses TRBV11-2 and TRBJ2-5; TRBD2 agrees at 8 bases. CDR1 SGHAT and CDR2 FQNNGV come from the germline V gene. J gave up 4 bases and V 5 bases, and 12 bases lay outside the gene matches. The CDR3 totals 16 residues.

This sequence joins TRBV13 and TRBJ2-7; TRBD1 agrees at 8 bases. V was clipped by 6 bases and J by 3 bases; unmatched bases: 10. The CDR3 contains 15 residues. The germline CDR1 and CDR2 sequences are PRHDT and FYEKMQ (reference sequence). CDR3 bases: TGTGCCAGCAGTGAGGACAGGGCGGGGTTCTACGAGCAGTACTTC. This encodes CASSEDRAGFYEQYF.

The J gene is TRBJ1-1, the V gene TRBV14; the D gene is possibly TRBD1 (5 bases). The CDR3 contains 13 residues. Trimming cost V 1 base and J 8 bases, with 11 bases left between them. Germline CDR1 reads SGHDN; CDR2 reads FVKESK. Here the CDR3 reads CASSQVYGAEAFF. CDR3 sequence (DNA): TGTGCCAGCAGCCAAGTCTATGGGGCAGAAGCTTTCTTT.

This chain links TRBV4-1 with TRBJ1-1; D is uncertain. CDR1 is MGHRA, CDR2 YSYEKL, per germline. CDR3 size: 17 residues. Trimming took 1 base from V and 4 from J, leaving 19 bases between them. This chain's CDR3 is CASSQAPRAGGGTEAFF. CDR3 DNA sequence: TGCGCCAGCAGCCAAGCTCCCCGAGCAGGCGGCGGCACTGAAGCTTTCTTT.

The rearrangement links TRBV9 to TRBJ2-1; no definite D call. The length of the CDR3 is 17 residues. Germline CDR1 is SGDLS and CDR2 is YYNGEE. V was shortened by 4 bases and J by 0 bases, with 17 bases between the two germline ends. This chain's CDR3 is CASSPDLGPSSYNEQFF. CDR3 in DNA: TGTGCCAGCAGCCCCGATTTAGGACCGAGCTCCTACAATGAGCAGTTCTTC.

The rearrangement links TRBV4-2 to TRBJ2-3; TRBD2 agrees at 13 bases. Germline V CDR1 and CDR2: LGHNA, YNFKEQ. The CDR3 is 16 amino acids. The V segment lost 4 bases and the J segment 6 bases; nucleotides outside the gene matches: 7. The CDR3 is CASSRQTSGGLDTQYF. CDR3 in DNA: TGTGCCAGCAGCCGACAGACTAGCGGGGGGTTGGATACGCAGTATTTT.

A remark on this clone: Other DNA sequences from this sample encode an identical CDR3 as well. The rearrangement uses TRBV4-3 and TRBJ2-7, with 7 nucleotides matching TRBD2. Germline lookup yields CDR1 LGHNA and CDR2 YSLEER. The V segment lost 0 bases and the J segment 3 bases; nucleotides outside the gene matches: 5. The CDR3 is 15 residues long. CDR3: CASSQDPGGSYEQYF. CDR3 bases: TGCGCCAGCAGCCAAGACCCCGGGGGGAGCTACGAGCAGTACTTC.

Remarks on this clone: Other DNA variants within this sample encode the same CDR3. V and J are TRBV6-1 and TRBJ2-7; TRBD1 matches at 7 bases. V shed 6 bases and J 2 bases; nucleotides not matched to a gene: 7. Germline V gene sequence: CDR1 MNHNS, CDR2 SASEGT. There are 14 residues in the CDR3. For the CDR3, the DNA is TGTGCCAGCAGCGTTCGGGACAGTACCTACGAGCAGTACTTC. This gives the protein CASSVRDSTYEQYF.